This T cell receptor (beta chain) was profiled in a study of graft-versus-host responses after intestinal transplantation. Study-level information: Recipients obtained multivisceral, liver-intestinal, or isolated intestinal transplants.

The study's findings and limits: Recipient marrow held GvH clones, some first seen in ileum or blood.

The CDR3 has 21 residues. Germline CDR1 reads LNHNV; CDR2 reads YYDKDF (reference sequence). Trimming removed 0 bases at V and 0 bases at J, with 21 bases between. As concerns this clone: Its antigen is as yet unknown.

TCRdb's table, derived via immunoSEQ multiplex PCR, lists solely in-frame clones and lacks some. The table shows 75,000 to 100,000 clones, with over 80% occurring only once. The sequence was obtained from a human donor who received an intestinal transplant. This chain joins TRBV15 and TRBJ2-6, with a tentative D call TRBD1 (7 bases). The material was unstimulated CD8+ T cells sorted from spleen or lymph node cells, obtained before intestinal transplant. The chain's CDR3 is CATSRDLWRGLFFSGANVLTF. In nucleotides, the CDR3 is TGTGCCACCAGCAGAGATCTTTGGAGGGGGCTGTTCTTCTCTGGGGCCAACGTCCTGACTTTC. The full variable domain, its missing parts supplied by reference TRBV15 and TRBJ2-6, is DAMVIQNPRYQVTQFGKPVTLSCSQTLNHNVMYWYQQKSSQAPKLLFHYYDKDFNNEADTPDNFQSRRPNTSFCFLDIRSPGLGDTAMYLCATSRDLWRGLFFSGANVLTFGAGSRLTVL.